A single T cell receptor (beta chain) is shown here with its context. The sample is drawn from a study of blood T cell repertoires in COVID-19. At the level of the study: Both acute and convalescent COVID-19 samples were obtained from the United States, Italy and Spain. PBMCs, B-cell-depleted T cells, or T cells provided the cDNA or gDNA that made up the material.

Looked up from germline, CDR1 is MNHEY and CDR2 is SVGAGI. This CDR3 comprises 13 residues. The J segment lost 3 bases and the V segment lost 10 bases, leaving 3 bases of the junction unmatched. Original processing notes: Estimates of nucleated cell counts were drawn from the amplification of reference gene primers. Assay: immunoSEQ multiplex PCR; the TCRdb copy retains only in-frame clones and omits some. D and trimming come from the DNA, and the V and J calls and clone size come from that table. There are under 200,000 clones in the sample; nearly 90% occur only once, and around a fifth lies in the top ten.

The sequenced sample consisted of peripheral blood. This receptor was identified in a man in his fifties or sixties with active or convalescent COVID-19. The gene calls are TRBV6-5 and TRBJ2-6; TRBD1 matches at 7 bases. CDR3 nucleotides: TGTGCCACCCCAGGGGGTGGGGCCAACGTCCTGACTTTC. This translates into CATPGGGANVLTF.